These 10 T cell receptor beta chains share one sample of origin, sequenced in a study of T cells after yellow fever vaccination. TCRdb re-analysed the 5' RACE reads in MiXCR, keeping a single row per CDR3 protein. The sample carries hundreds of thousands of distinct CDR3 sequences, around 12% recorded once. The sample consisted of PBMCs, taken on the day of the yellow fever booster vaccination. The receptors originated from a man between 25 and 39 years old who received the YFV17D yellow fever vaccine.

This clonotype turned up a few times. The chain recombines TRBV12-3 or TRBV12-4 with TRBJ2-3, with D hard to call. V lost 7 bases and J 0 bases, leaving 11 bases between the germline ends. There are 14 residues in the CDR3. CDR3 bases: TGTGCCAGCAAAGGTCTAGTTAGCACAGATACGCAGTATTTT. Protein: CASKGLVSTDTQYF.

V gene TRBV5-1 combines with J gene TRBJ1-1; D is possibly TRBD1 (5 bases). Germline V CDR1 and CDR2: SGHRS, YFSETQ. Trimming cost V 4 bases and J 7 bases, with 14 bases left between them. The CDR3 loop spans 13 amino acids. CDR3 sequence reads: CASSPGSDNEAFF. The CDR3 coding sequence is TGCGCCAGCAGCCCGGGCTCGGACAATGAAGCTTTCTTT. Combining the CDR3 with reference TRBV5-1 and TRBJ1-1 gives the whole variable domain KAGVTQTPRYLIKTRGQQVTLSCSPISGHRSVSWYQQTPGQGLQFLFEYFSETQRNKGNFPGRFSGRQFSNSRSEMNVSTLELGDSALYLCASSPGSDNEAFFGQGTRLTVV.

To note about this clonotype: A junction boundary mismatches the germline segment, possibly from a read error. CDR3 in amino acids: CANSLQEIQETQYF. The CDR3 DNA is TGTGCCAACAGCCTACAGGAGATTCAAGAGACCCAGTACTTC. This rearrangement joins TRBV11-2 to TRBJ2-5; a possible D gene is TRBD1 (5 bases). CDR1 and CDR2 from the germline V gene are SGHAT and FQNNGV. This CDR3 spans 14 amino acids.

This clonotype was seen a few times. The chain links TRBV6-4 to TRBJ2-3; D remains ambiguous. Trimming shortened V by 2 bases and J by 10 bases, and 10 bases separated the two germline ends. The V gene's germline CDR1 is MRHNA and CDR2 SNTAGT. This CDR3 is built from 12 residues. The CDR3 nucleotides are TGTGCCAGCAGTGACGGTCCCATCCCGCAGTATTTT. Amino acid sequence: CASSDGPIPQYF.

This clonotype was seen more than once but under ten times. This rearrangement joins TRBV10-2 to TRBJ2-3; TRBD1 matches at 7 bases. Germline V lookup: CDR1 WSHSY, CDR2 SAAADI. CDR3 size: 15 residues. The V and J ends lost 9 bases and 0 bases, in that order; junction bases with no gene match: 9. Written as DNA, the CDR3 is TGCGCCAGGGCCGAGACAGGGAAGAGCACAGATACGCAGTATTTT. It specifies CARAETGKSTDTQYF.

The sample holds a few counts of this clonotype. V usage is TRBV7-2 and J usage is TRBJ2-3; unclear D gene. V was trimmed by 1 base and J by 7 bases, leaving 6 bases between them. Germline V gene data show CDR1 as SGHTA and CDR2 as FQGNSA. The CDR3 is 12 residues long. In DNA, the CDR3 is TGTGCCAGCAGCTTAGAACATTATACGCAGTATTTT. It specifies CASSLEHYTQYF.

V gene TRBV10-3 combines with J gene TRBJ2-1; 11 bases align to TRBD2. Germline V gene lookup returns CDR1 ENHRY and CDR2 SYGVKD. V was clipped by 0 bases and J by 7 bases; unmatched bases: 11. The CDR3 is made up of 18 amino acids. The CDR3 nucleotides read TGTGCCATCAGTGAGTCGAGGGGTACTAGCGGGAGAACTAATGAGCAGTTCTTC. Protein product: CAISESRGTSGRTNEQFF.

The V and J genes are TRBV20-1 and TRBJ2-7, with TRBD1 as a possible D gene (5 bases). CDR3 length: 12 amino acids. V was clipped by 8 bases and J by 3 bases, with 14 bases between them. Germline CDR1 is DFQATT and CDR2 is SNEGSKA (reference sequence). The CDR3 region is CSSRGPNYEQYF. Here the CDR3 DNA reads TGCAGTTCAAGGGGCCCCAACTACGAGCAGTACTTC.

This clonotype was picked up a small number of times. The chain links TRBV13 to TRBJ2-1; D might be TRBD2 (6 bases). V shed 5 bases and J shed 4 bases, with 18 bases lying between them. The CDR3 spans 16 residues. Looked up from germline, CDR1 is PRHDT and CDR2 is FYEKMQ (reference sequence). CDR3 sequence (DNA): TGTGCCAGCAGCCCGTCAGGGCGGGGAAGGTACAATGAGCAGTTCTTC. Translation: CASSPSGRGRYNEQFF.

This clonotype has just a few counts. The chain has TRBV29-1 and TRBJ2-1, with 11 bases matching TRBD2. The CDR3 is 15 amino acids. J was trimmed by 1 base and V by 5 bases; bases with no gene match: 4. The germline V gene encodes CDR1 SQVTM and CDR2 ANQGSEA. The CDR3, as DNA: TGCAGCGTTCGAATAGCGGGAGGGTCCTACAATGAGCAGTTCTTC. Protein product: CSVRIAGGSYNEQFF.